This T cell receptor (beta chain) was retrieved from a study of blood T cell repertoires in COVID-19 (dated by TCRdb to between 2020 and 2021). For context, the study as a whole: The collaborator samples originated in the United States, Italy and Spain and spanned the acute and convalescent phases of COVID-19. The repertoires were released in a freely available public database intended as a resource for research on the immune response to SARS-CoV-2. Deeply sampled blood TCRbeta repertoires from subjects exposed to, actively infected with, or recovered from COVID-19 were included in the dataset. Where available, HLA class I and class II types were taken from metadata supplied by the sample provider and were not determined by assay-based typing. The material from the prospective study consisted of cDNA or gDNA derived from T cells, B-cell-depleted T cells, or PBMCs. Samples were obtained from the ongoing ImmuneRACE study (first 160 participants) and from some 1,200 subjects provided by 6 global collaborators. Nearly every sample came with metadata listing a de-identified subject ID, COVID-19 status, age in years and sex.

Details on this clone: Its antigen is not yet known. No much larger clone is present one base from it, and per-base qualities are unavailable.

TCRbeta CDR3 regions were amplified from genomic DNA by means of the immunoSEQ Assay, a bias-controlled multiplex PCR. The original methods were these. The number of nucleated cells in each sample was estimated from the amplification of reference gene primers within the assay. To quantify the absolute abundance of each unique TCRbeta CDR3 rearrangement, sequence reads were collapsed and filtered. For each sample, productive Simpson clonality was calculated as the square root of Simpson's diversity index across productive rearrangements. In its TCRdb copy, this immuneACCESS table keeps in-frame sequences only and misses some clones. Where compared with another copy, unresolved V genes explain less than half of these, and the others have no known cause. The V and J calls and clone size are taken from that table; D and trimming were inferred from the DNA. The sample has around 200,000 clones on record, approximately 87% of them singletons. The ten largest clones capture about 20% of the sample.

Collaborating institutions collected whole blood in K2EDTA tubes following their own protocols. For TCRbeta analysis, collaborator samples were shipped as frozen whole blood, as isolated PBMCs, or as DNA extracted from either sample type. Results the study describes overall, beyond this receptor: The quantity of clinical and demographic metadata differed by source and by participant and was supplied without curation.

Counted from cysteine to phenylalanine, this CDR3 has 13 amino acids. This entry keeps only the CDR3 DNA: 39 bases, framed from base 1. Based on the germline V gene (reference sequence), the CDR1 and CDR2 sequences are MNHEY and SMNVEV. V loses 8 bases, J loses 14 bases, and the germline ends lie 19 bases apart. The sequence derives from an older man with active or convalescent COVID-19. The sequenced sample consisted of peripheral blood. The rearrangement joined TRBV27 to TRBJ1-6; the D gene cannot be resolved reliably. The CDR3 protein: CASRLSGKGTLHF. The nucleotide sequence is TGTGCCAGCCGTCTTTCGGGGAAAGGGACCCTCCACTTT.